This TCR beta chain was captured by sequencing in a study of CD8 T cells in Susac syndrome (dated by TCRdb to about 2019). In terms of the full investigation: The study used repertoire sequencing to test whether antigen drove CD8+ T cell activation and differentiation in Susac syndrome. Summary of the overall study and its limitations: The number of individuals in the TCR sequencing and HLA analysis was recognized as being relatively small.

V lost 0 bases and J lost 5 bases, and the count of bases not matched to a germline gene is 7. The CDR3 contains 16 residues, cysteine and phenylalanine counted. The retained sequence is limited to the CDR3, 48 bases, with the frame set at the first base. Based on the germline V gene, the CDR1 and CDR2 sequences are SGDLS and YYNGEE. Concerning this clonotype: No cognate antigen has been identified for it. Base qualities are missing; no much larger clone stands one base away.

Peripheral blood CD8+ and CD4+ T cells from healthy donors, Susac syndrome patients and multiple sclerosis patients were profiled by high-throughput TCR beta sequencing. Healthy donors were included as age- and sex-matched controls. Bulk CD8+ and CD4+ T cells were purified magnetically by negative isolation, whereas CD8+ TEMRA cells were enriched by FACS. Blood was drawn into EDTA tubes, processed within 24 hours, and PBMCs were isolated by density gradient centrifugation. PBMCs destined for TCR sequencing were cryopreserved in liquid nitrogen and later thawed in a 37 °C water bath. Purity of sorted or isolated CD4+, CD8+ and CD8+ TEMRA cells was at least 90%. RNA was extracted using the RNeasy kit, and about 0.45 to 1 ug of the RNA was reverse transcribed with random hexamers. The immunoSEQ multiplex PCR assay, covering 54 Vbeta and 13 Jbeta segments, was used to amplify TCR beta CDR3 regions. PCR amplification bias was corrected by using a synthetic template baseline for primer optimization and computational correction. Per the authors' processing: Only productive sequences were kept, with reads annotated to V, D and J genes according to IMGT and analyzed in immunoSEQ Analyzer. To calculate clonality, Shannon entropy was normalized by log2 of the number of productive unique sequences and then subtracted from one. Public and private clones were assessed among the 100 most prevalent clones of each patient and control. Clones were defined as Susac-specific if absent from the healthy and MS cohorts, from 900 to 1,200 published viral clones and from other ImmuneACCESS disease sequences. Clones were called with MiXCR by TCRdb after fastp trimmed the public reads at Q25, and only in-frame beta chains were retained. CDR3 protein duplicates are merged, each entry listing the most common genes and DNA. TCRdb's processing, not the study's, gives the V and J calls here. The sample table shows 120,000 to 150,000 distinct CDR3 sequences, and around 94% are seen once. About 0.076% of the sample belongs to the ten largest clones.

In this chain, TRBV9 is recombined with TRBJ2-2; the central 7 bases match TRBD2. The receptor was derived from a human donor in good health. The source material was CD4+ T cells from PBMCs. In nucleotides, the sequence is TGTGCCAGCAGCGTAGCCGATGCGGGAGTTACCGGGGAGCTGTTTTTT. Translated, it gives CASSVADAGVTGELFF. Beyond the CDR3, the reference TRBV9 and TRBJ2-2 genes provide the residues; the full variable domain reads: DSGVTQTPKHLITATGQRVTLRCSPRSGDLSVYWYQQSLDQGLQFLIQYYNGEERAKGNILERFSAQQFPDLHSELNLSSLELGDSALYFCASSVADAGVTGELFFGEGSRLTVL.